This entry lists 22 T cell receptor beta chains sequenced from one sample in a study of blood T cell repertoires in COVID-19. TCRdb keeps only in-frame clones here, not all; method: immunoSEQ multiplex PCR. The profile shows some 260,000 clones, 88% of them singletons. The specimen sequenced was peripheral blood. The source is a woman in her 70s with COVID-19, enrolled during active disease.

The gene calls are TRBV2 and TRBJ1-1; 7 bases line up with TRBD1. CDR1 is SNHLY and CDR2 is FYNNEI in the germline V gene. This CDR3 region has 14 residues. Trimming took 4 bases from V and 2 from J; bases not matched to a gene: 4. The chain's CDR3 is CASSAQGRNTEAFF. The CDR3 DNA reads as TGTGCCAGCAGTGCACAGGGGAGAAACACTGAAGCTTTCTTT. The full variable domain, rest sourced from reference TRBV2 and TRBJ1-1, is EPEVTQTPSHQVTQMGQEVILRCVPISNHLYFYWYRQILGQKVEFLVSFYNNEISEKSEIFDDQFSVERPDGSNFTLKIRSTKLEDSAMYFCASSAQGRNTEAFFGQGTRLTVV.

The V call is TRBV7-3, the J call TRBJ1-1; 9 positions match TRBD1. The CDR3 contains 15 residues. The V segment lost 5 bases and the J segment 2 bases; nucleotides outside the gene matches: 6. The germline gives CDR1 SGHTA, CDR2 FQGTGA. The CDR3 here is CASSMTGGHNTEAFF. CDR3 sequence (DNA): TGTGCCAGCAGCATGACAGGGGGACATAACACTGAAGCTTTCTTT. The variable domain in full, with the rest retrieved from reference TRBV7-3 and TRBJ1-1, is GAGVSQTPSNKVTEKGKYVELRCDPISGHTALYWYRQSLGQGPEFLIYFQGTGAADDSGLPNDRFFAVRPEGSVSTLKIQRTERGDSAVYLCASSMTGGHNTEAFFGQGTRLTVV.

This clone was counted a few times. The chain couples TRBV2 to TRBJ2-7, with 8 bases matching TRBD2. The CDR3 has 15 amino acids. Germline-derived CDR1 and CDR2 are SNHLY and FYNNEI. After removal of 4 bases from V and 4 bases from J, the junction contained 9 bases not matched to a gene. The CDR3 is CASSVVAGGAYEQYF. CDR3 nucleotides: TGTGCCAGCAGTGTGGTGGCGGGGGGCGCTTACGAGCAGTACTTC.

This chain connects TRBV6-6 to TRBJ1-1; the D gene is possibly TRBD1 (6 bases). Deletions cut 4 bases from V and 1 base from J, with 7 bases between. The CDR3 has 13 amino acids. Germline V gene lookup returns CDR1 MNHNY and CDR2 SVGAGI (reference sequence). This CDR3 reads CASSWTENTEAFF. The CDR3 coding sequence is TGTGCCAGCAGTTGGACAGAGAACACTGAAGCTTTCTTT.

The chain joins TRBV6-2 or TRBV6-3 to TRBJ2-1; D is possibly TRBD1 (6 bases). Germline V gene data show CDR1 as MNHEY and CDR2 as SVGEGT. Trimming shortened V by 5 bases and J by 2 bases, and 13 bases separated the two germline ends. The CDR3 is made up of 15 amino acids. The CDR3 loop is CASSLGAGTYNEQFF. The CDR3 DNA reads TGTGCCAGCAGTCTGGGGGCGGGCACCTACAATGAGCAGTTCTTC.

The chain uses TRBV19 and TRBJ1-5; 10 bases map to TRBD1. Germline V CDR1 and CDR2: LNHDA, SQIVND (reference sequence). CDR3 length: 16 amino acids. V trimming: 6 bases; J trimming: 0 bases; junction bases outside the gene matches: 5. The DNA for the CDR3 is TGTGCCAGTAGGATGACAGGGGGCAGTAGCAATCAGCCCCAGCATTTT. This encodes CASRMTGGSSNQPQHF.

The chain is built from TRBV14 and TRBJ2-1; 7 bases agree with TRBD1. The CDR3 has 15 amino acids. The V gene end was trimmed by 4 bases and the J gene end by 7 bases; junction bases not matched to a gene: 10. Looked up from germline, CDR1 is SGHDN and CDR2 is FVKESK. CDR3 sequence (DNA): TGTGCCAGCAGCCTAGAGCGACAGGGACAAAATGAGCAGTTCTTC. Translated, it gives CASSLERQGQNEQFF.

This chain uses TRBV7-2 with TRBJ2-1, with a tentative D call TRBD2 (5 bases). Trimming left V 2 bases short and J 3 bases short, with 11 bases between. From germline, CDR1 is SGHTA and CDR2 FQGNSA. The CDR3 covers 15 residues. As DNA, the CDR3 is TGTGCCAGCAGCTTAAGCGGTAATAGCTACAATGAGCAGTTCTTC. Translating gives CASSLSGNSYNEQFF.

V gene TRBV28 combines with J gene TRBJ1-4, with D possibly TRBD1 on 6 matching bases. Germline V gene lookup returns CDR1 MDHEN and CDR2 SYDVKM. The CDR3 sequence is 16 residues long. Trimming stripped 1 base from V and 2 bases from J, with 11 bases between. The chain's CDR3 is CASSLLSGVTNEKLFF. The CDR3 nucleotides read TGTGCCAGCAGTTTATTGTCAGGGGTGACTAATGAAAAACTGTTTTTT.

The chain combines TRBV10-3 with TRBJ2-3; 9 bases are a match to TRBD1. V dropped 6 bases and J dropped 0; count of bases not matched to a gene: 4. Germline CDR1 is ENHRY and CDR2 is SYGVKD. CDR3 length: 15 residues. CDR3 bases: TGTGCCATCAGGGGACAGGGAGGTAGCACAGATACGCAGTATTTT. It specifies CAIRGQGGSTDTQYF.

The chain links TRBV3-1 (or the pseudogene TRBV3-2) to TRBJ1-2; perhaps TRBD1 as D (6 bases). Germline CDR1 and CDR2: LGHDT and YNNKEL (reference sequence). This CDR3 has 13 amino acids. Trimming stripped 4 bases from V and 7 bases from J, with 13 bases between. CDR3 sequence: CASSLHRAGGYTF. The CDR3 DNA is TGTGCCAGCAGCCTCCACAGGGCTGGTGGCTACACCTTC.

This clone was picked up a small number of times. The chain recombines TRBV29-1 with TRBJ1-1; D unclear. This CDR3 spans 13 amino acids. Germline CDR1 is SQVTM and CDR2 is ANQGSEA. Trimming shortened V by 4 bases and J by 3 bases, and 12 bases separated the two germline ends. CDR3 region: CSVGMQADTEAFF. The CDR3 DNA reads TGCAGCGTTGGGATGCAGGCAGACACTGAAGCTTTCTTT.

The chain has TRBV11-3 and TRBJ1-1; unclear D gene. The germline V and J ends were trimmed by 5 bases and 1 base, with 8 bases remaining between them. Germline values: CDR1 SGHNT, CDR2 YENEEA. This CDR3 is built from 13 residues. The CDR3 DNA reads TGTGCCAGCAGCCTGAAGAGGAACACTGAAGCTTTCTTT. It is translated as CASSLKRNTEAFF. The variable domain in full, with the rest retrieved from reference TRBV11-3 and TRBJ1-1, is EAGVVQSPRYKIIEKKQPVAFWCNPISGHNTLYWYLQNLGQGPELLIRYENEEAVDDSQLPKDRFSAERLKGVDSTLKIQPAELGDSAVYLCASSLKRNTEAFFGQGTRLTVV.

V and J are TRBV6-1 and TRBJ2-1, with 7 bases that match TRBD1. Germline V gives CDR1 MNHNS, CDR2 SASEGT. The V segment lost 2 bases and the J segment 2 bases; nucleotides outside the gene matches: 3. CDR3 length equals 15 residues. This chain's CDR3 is CASSESDRTYNEQFF. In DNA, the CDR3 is TGTGCCAGCAGTGAATCGGACAGGACCTACAATGAGCAGTTCTTC.

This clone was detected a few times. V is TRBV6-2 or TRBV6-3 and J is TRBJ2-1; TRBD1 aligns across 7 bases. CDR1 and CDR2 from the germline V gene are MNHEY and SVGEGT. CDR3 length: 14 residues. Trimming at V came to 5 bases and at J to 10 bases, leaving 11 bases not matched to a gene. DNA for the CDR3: TGTGCCAGCAGTATTAGACAGGGATCCAGGGAGCAGTTCTTC. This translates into CASSIRQGSREQFF.

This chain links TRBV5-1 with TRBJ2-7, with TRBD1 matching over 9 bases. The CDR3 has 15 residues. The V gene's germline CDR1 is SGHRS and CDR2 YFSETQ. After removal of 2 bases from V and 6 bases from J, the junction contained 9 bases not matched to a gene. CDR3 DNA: TGCGCCAGCAGCTTCCGGGACAGGGAAACGGGCGAGCAGTACTTC. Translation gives CASSFRDRETGEQYF.

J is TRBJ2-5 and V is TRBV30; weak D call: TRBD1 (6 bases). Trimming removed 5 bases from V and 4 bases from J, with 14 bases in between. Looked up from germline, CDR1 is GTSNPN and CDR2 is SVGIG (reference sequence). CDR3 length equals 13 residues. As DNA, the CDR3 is TGTGCCTGGTCAGGGGTTAGGATAGAGACCCAGTACTTC. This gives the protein CAWSGVRIETQYF.

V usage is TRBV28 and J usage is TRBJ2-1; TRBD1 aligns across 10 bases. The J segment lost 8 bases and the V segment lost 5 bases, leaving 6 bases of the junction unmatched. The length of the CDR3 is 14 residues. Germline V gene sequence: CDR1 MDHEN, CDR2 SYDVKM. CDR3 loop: CASSTTGGADEQFF. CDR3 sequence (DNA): TGTGCCAGCAGTACGACAGGGGGCGCAGATGAGCAGTTCTTC.

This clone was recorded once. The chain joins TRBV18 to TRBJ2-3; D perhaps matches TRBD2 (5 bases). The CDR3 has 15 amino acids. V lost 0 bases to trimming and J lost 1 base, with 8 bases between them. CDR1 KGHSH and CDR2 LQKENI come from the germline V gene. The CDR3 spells CASSPPLSGTDTQYF. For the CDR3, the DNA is TGTGCCAGCTCACCACCGCTTAGCGGCACAGATACGCAGTATTTT.

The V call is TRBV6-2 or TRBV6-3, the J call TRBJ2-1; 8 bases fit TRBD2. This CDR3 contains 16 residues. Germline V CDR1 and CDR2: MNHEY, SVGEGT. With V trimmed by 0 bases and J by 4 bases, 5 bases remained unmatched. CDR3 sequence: CASSYSDTGGYNEQFF. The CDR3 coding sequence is TGTGCCAGCAGTTACTCAGACACGGGAGGGTACAATGAGCAGTTCTTC.

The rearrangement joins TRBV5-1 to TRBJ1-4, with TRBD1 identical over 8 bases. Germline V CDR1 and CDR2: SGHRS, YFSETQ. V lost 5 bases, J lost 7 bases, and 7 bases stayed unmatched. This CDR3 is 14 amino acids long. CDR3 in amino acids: CASSLDRVTEKLFF. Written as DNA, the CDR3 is TGCGCCAGCAGTCTGGACAGGGTAACTGAAAAACTGTTTTTT.

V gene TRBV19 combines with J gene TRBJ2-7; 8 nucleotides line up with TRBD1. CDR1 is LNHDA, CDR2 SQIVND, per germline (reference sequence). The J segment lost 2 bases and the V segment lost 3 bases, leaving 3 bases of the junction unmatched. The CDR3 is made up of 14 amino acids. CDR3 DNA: TGTGCCAGTAGTATCCAGGGACAGGCCTACGAGCAGTACTTC. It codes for CASSIQGQAYEQYF.